Following are 15 T cell receptor beta chains from one sample sequenced in a study of T-cell memory formation after mild COVID-19. TCRdb re-called the 5' RACE reads through MiXCR, storing one row per CDR3 protein. The sample holds approximately 400,000 distinct CDR3 sequences, around 24% seen once. The sample was PBMCs or a T cell subset sorted from them (not recorded which). The origin of the receptors is an adult woman who had mild COVID-19 (a few samples of this study predate the infection). Cell type and time point are not known.

Only a few counts were recorded for this clonotype. This chain joins TRBV18 and TRBJ2-7; the D call may be TRBD1 or TRBD2 (5 bases each). The V and J ends lost 0 bases and 7 bases respectively, with 16 bases between them. This CDR3 is built from 15 residues. The germline CDR1 and CDR2 sequences are KGHSH and LQKENI. Here the CDR3 DNA reads TGTGCCAGCTCACCACCTCTGAGGGGCCTGGGAGAGCAGTACTTC. This translates into CASSPPLRGLGEQYF. Looking up the rest from reference TRBV18 and TRBJ2-7 gives the full variable domain: NAGVMQNPRHLVRRRGQEARLRCSPMKGHSHVYWYRQLPEEGLKFMVYLQKENIIDESGMPKERFSAEFPKEGPSILRIQQVVRGDSAAYFCASSPPLRGLGEQYFGPGTRLTVT.

The CDR3 nucleotides read TGTGCCTGGAGTGTTCAGGCCAAGACTGAAGCTTTCTTT. Translating gives CAWSVQAKTEAFF. The V call is TRBV30, the J call TRBJ1-1; D not resolved. Germline V gene lookup returns CDR1 GTSNPN and CDR2 SVGIG (reference sequence). The CDR3 is 13 residues long. The V end lost 0 bases, the J end lost 5 bases, and 10 bases lay between the germline ends. Variable domain in full (rest from reference TRBV30 and TRBJ1-1): SQTIHQWPATLVQPVGSPLSLECTVEGTSNPNLYWYRQAAGRGLQLLFYSVGIGQISSEVPQNLSASRPQDRQFILSSKKLLLSDSGFYLCAWSVQAKTEAFFGQGTRLTVV.

The J gene is TRBJ1-1, the V gene TRBV12-3 or TRBV12-4; no clear D. Trimming pared 5 bases from V and 1 base from J, leaving 11 bases between. The CDR3 totals 14 residues. Here the CDR3 reads CASSAGEGNTEAFF. CDR3 DNA: TGTGCCAGCAGTGCAGGAGAAGGGAACACTGAAGCTTTCTTT.

The chain couples TRBV7-9 to TRBJ2-3; D ambiguous. The CDR3 is 15 residues long. V was pared by 1 base and J by 1 base, with 9 bases between. The germline V gene encodes CDR1 SEHNR and CDR2 FQNEAQ (reference sequence). The CDR3 region has the DNA TGTGCCAGCAGCTTAGACCAGGTTCGCACAGATACGCAGTATTTT. Protein sequence: CASSLDQVRTDTQYF.

The V call is TRBV5-1, the J call TRBJ2-2; TRBD1 matches at 7 bases. J was trimmed by 0 bases and V by 8 bases; bases with no gene match: 7. Germline V lookup: CDR1 SGHRS, CDR2 YFSETQ. The CDR3 is 15 amino acids. The CDR3 reads CASRTGEANTGELFF. The CDR3 DNA is TGCGCCAGTCGAACAGGGGAAGCGAACACCGGGGAGCTGTTTTTT.

This rearrangement joins TRBV12-3 or TRBV12-4 to TRBJ2-4, with 11 nucleotides matching TRBD2. This CDR3 region has 15 residues. V gave up 4 bases and J gave up 9 bases; unmatched junction bases: 8. The chain's CDR3 is CASSSSTSGNGIQYF. The CDR3 nucleotides are TGTGCCAGCAGTTCCTCGACTAGCGGGAACGGCATTCAGTACTTC.

V and J are TRBV5-1 and TRBJ2-1; possibly TRBD1 for D (6 bases). The CDR3 is made up of 17 amino acids. Per germline, CDR1 SGHRS and CDR2 YFSETQ. The V end was cut by 4 bases, the J end by 4 bases, with 21 bases between. DNA of the CDR3: TGCGCCAGCAGCCAAGTACGCGGCCAGGGGCTATACAATGAGCAGTTCTTC. Translation gives CASSQVRGQGLYNEQFF.

The CDR3 protein is CASSATGSGPYEQYF. The DNA for the CDR3 is TGTGCCAGCAGTGCAACCGGGTCAGGGCCCTACGAGCAGTACTTC. The chain uses TRBV6-5 and TRBJ2-7; maybe TRBD1 (5 bases). This CDR3 comprises 15 residues. Trimming pared 5 bases from V and 2 bases from J, leaving 16 bases between. Germline V CDR1 and CDR2: MNHEY, SVGAGI.

The V gene is TRBV6-2 or TRBV6-3, the J gene TRBJ2-3; weak D call: TRBD2 (5 bases). The CDR3 loop spans 20 amino acids. Looked up from germline, CDR1 is MNHEY and CDR2 is SVGEGT. The germline V and J ends were trimmed by 2 bases and 6 bases, with 30 bases remaining between them. The CDR3 DNA reads TGTGCCAGCAGTTACGATCGGGGTGGGTTCGAGGCTAGCAGTTTTGATACGCAGTATTTT. Amino acid sequence: CASSYDRGGFEASSFDTQYF.

This clonotype was seen a handful of times. The chain combines TRBV18 with TRBJ1-4; no firm D call. V shed 1 base and J shed 3 bases, with 6 bases lying between them. The CDR3 extends over 14 amino acids. Looked up from germline, CDR1 is KGHSH and CDR2 is LQKENI. Here the CDR3 DNA reads TGTGCCAGCTCACCACTACGGCCTAATGAAAAACTGTTTTTT. This sequence encodes CASSPLRPNEKLFF.

The chain couples TRBV30 to TRBJ1-5, with D possibly matching TRBD1 (5 bases). Per the germline V gene, CDR1 is GTSNPN and CDR2 is SVGIG (reference sequence). Trimming cost V 0 bases and J 7 bases, with 10 bases left between them. The length of the CDR3 is 13 residues. CDR3 bases: TGTGCCTGGAGTGTTCAGGGCCGGCAGCCCCAGCATTTT. It translates to CAWSVQGRQPQHF.

This clonotype was counted between two and nine times. This sequence joins TRBV10-3 and TRBJ1-4, with D unresolved. Deletions cut 2 bases from V and 3 bases from J, with 4 bases between. CDR1 is ENHRY and CDR2 is SYGVKD in the germline V gene. The CDR3 covers 13 residues. CDR3: CAISERPNEKLFF. In DNA, the CDR3 is TGTGCCATCAGTGAGCGGCCTAATGAAAAACTGTTTTTT.

The CDR3 DNA follows: TGTGCCAGCAGCGTAGACAGGGGCTACTATGGCTACACCTTC. Translation: CASSVDRGYYGYTF. This chain joins TRBV9 and TRBJ1-2, with TRBD1 matching 7 bases. The CDR3 has 14 residues. Germline CDR1 is SGDLS and CDR2 is YYNGEE. V was clipped by 0 bases and J by 3 bases; unmatched bases: 2.

V usage is TRBV6-2 or TRBV6-3 and J usage is TRBJ1-5, with 7 positions matching TRBD1. Germline CDR1 reads MNHEY; CDR2 reads SVGEGT. The CDR3 totals 18 residues. Losses at the gene ends were 2 bases for V and 4 bases for J; bases not matched to a gene: 14. As DNA, the CDR3 is TGTGCCAGCAGTTACCCCCGGGACAGACGGAGCCTAAATCAGCCCCAGCATTTT. Translated: CASSYPRDRRSLNQPQHF.

V and J are TRBV5-1 and TRBJ2-5; 11 bases are a match to TRBD2. The CDR3 runs to 15 residues. Germline CDR1 and CDR2: SGHRS and YFSETQ. V lost 2 bases, J lost 4 bases, and 4 bases stayed unmatched. As DNA, the CDR3 is TGCGCCAGCAGCTTAAGACTAGCGGGGTTAGAGACCCAGTACTTC. It yields the protein CASSLRLAGLETQYF.